Following are 30 T cell receptor beta chains from one sample sequenced in a study of blood T cell repertoires in COVID-19. Measured with immunoSEQ multiplex PCR; TCRdb has only the in-frame clones, and not every one. The sample lists more than 80,000 clones; around nine tenths were seen once. The sample consisted of peripheral blood. These receptor sequences come from an older man with acute or convalescent COVID-19.

The V and J genes are TRBV28 and TRBJ2-3, with a tentative D call TRBD2 (5 bases). Germline V gives CDR1 MDHEN, CDR2 SYDVKM. This CDR3 has 14 amino acids. Trimming shortened V by 8 bases and J by 0 bases, and 12 bases separated the two germline ends. The CDR3 sequence is CASVLGGSTDTQYF. The DNA of the CDR3 is TGTGCCAGCGTCCTGGGCGGGAGCACAGATACGCAGTATTTT.

This chain connects TRBV5-6 to TRBJ1-1; unclear D gene. CDR3 length: 13 amino acids. Between the trimmed V and J ends, which lost 6 bases and 1 base, there was a span of 10 bases. Germline V gives CDR1 SGHDT, CDR2 YYEEEE. CDR3 protein: CASKERANTEAFF. For the CDR3, the DNA is TGTGCCAGCAAGGAGAGGGCGAACACTGAAGCTTTCTTT.

V usage is TRBV6-6 and J usage is TRBJ2-6, with D perhaps TRBD1 (5 bases). The ends were cut back, 4 bases at V and 4 bases at J, with 8 bases in the middle. The CDR3 totals 14 residues. Germline V gene sequence: CDR1 MNHNY, CDR2 SVGAGI (reference sequence). CDR3 nucleotides: TGTGCCAGCAGTTCAGGGTCCGGGGCCAACGTCCTGACTTTC. This translates into CASSSGSGANVLTF.

The V gene is TRBV6-6, the J gene TRBJ2-5; TRBD1 matches at 7 bases. The V gene end was trimmed by 2 bases and the J gene end by 5 bases; junction bases not matched to a gene: 5. CDR1 MNHNY and CDR2 SVGAGI come from the germline V gene (reference sequence). The CDR3 sequence is 14 residues long. In nucleotides, the CDR3 is TGTGCCAGCAGTTACGCGACAGGGTCGGAGACCCAGTACTTC. Residues: CASSYATGSETQYF.

This clone was seen once. The gene calls are TRBV5-4 and TRBJ1-2; the match to TRBD1 covers 10 bases. In germline, CDR1 is SGHNT, CDR2 YYREEE (reference sequence). The CDR3 has 13 residues. Trimming at V came to 6 bases and at J to 8 bases, leaving 7 bases not matched to a gene. Here the CDR3 DNA reads TGTGCCAGCAACCCGACAGGGGGCTGGGGCTACACCTTC. Translation gives CASNPTGGWGYTF.

This chain links TRBV7-9 with TRBJ1-2; 8 positions match TRBD1. This CDR3 has 14 residues. Trimming removed 5 bases from V and 4 bases from J; junction bases left unmatched: 6. The germline gives CDR1 SEHNR, CDR2 FQNEAQ (reference sequence). The CDR3 DNA sequence: TGTGCCAGCAGCCAGAACAGGGGGTTCTATGGCTACACCTTC. Encoded protein: CASSQNRGFYGYTF.

The V gene is TRBV6-5, the J gene TRBJ2-5; 13 bases line up with TRBD2. Germline V gene data show CDR1 as MNHEY and CDR2 as SVGAGI. Trimming at V came to 6 bases and at J to 5 bases, leaving 6 bases not matched to a gene. The CDR3 sequence is 15 residues long. CDR3 sequence (DNA): TGTGCCAGCAGCTCCGGACTAGCGGGAGTGGAGACCCAGTACTTC. Amino acid sequence: CASSSGLAGVETQYF.

V usage is TRBV9 and J usage is TRBJ1-2, with D possibly being TRBD1 (6 bases). Germline loops: CDR1 SGDLS, CDR2 YYNGEE. The V end was cut by 0 bases, the J end by 5 bases, with 14 bases between. The CDR3 is made up of 15 amino acids. The CDR3 DNA sequence: TGTGCCAGCAGCGTAGAAGGGGGGGCAGGGTATGGCTACACCTTC. Translation: CASSVEGGAGYGYTF.

This clone was recorded once. The CDR3 reads CASRTGTSVNTDTQYF. The CDR3 DNA reads TGCGCCAGCAGAACCGGGACTAGCGTGAACACAGATACGCAGTATTTT. The rearrangement uses TRBV5-1 and TRBJ2-3; 10 bases line up with TRBD2. This CDR3 comprises 16 residues. Trimming removed 5 bases from V and 2 bases from J; junction bases left unmatched: 8. The germline CDR1 and CDR2 sequences are SGHRS and YFSETQ.

The rearrangement joins TRBV19 to TRBJ1-2, with TRBD1 as a possible D gene (6 bases). Deletions cut 7 bases from V and 1 base from J, with 16 bases between. Germline values: CDR1 LNHDA, CDR2 SQIVND (reference sequence). This CDR3 spans 15 amino acids. This CDR3 reads CASTSTGALNYGYTF. DNA for the CDR3: TGTGCCAGTACTTCGACAGGCGCGCTTAACTATGGCTACACCTTC.

The rearrangement joins TRBV27 to TRBJ2-3, with D perhaps TRBD1 (6 bases). V dropped 2 bases and J dropped 6 bases, with 12 bases sitting between them. From germline, CDR1 is MNHEY and CDR2 SMNVEV (reference sequence). The CDR3 runs to 14 residues. The CDR3 DNA is TGTGCCAGCAGTTTACGCAGGGGACCGGATACGCAGTATTTT. Translating gives CASSLRRGPDTQYF.

The chain recombines TRBV7-2 with TRBJ2-1; 15 positions agree with TRBD2. Germline lookup yields CDR1 SGHTA and CDR2 FQGNSA. This CDR3 is 14 amino acids long. V lost 5 bases to trimming and J lost 9 bases; unmatched junction nucleotides: 2. CDR3 in DNA: TGTGCCAGCAGCGTGGGACTAGCGGGAGGTGAGCAGTTCTTC. Translating gives CASSVGLAGGEQFF.

The rearrangement joins TRBV5-4 to TRBJ2-7; 11 nucleotides line up with TRBD2. The CDR3 has 17 residues. V gave up 2 bases and J gave up 0 bases; unmatched junction bases: 7. Per germline, CDR1 SGHNT and CDR2 YYREEE (reference sequence). Here the CDR3 DNA reads TGTGCCAGCAGCTTTGGTCTAGCGGGAGGCACCTCCTACGAGCAGTACTTC. Protein sequence: CASSFGLAGGTSYEQYF.

This clone appeared once. V gene TRBV24-1 combines with J gene TRBJ2-3; 7 bases agree with TRBD2. CDR1 is KGHDR, CDR2 SFDVKD, per germline. The V segment lost 3 bases and the J segment 0 bases; nucleotides outside the gene matches: 5. The CDR3 contains 16 residues. The CDR3 bases are TGTGCCACCAGTGATCCGCGCGGGGGAAGCACAGATACGCAGTATTTT. Encoded protein: CATSDPRGGSTDTQYF.

The rearrangement links TRBV19 to TRBJ1-4; 7 bases fit TRBD1. CDR1 is LNHDA, CDR2 SQIVND, per germline (reference sequence). J was trimmed by 5 bases and V by 1 base; bases with no gene match: 4. The CDR3 contains 15 residues. CDR3 sequence (DNA): TGTGCCAGTAGTATAGGACAGGGCGGAAATGAAAAACTGTTTTTT. It specifies CASSIGQGGNEKLFF.

The chain employs TRBV24-1 and TRBJ2-3, with 9 bases lining up with TRBD2. CDR3 length: 16 amino acids. The V gene's germline CDR1 is KGHDR and CDR2 SFDVKD. Trimming removed 3 bases from V and 0 bases from J; junction bases left unmatched: 3. The CDR3 DNA sequence: TGTGCCACCAGTGATCCCACTAGCGGGAGCACAGATACGCAGTATTTT. This sequence encodes CATSDPTSGSTDTQYF.

The rearrangement uses TRBV7-2 and TRBJ2-3; no clear D. The V gene lost 1 base and the J gene lost 1 base, with 9 bases spanning the gap. The CDR3 has 15 amino acids. Germline V lookup: CDR1 SGHTA, CDR2 FQGNSA. CDR3 protein: CASSLDPSRTDTQYF. CDR3 coding DNA: TGTGCCAGCAGCTTAGATCCGTCCCGCACAGATACGCAGTATTTT.

The V and J genes are TRBV3-1 (or the pseudogene TRBV3-2) and TRBJ2-7, with TRBD1 matching over 8 bases. V gave up 8 bases and J gave up 0 bases; unmatched junction bases: 6. Germline values: CDR1 LGHDT, CDR2 YNNKEL (reference sequence). There are 14 residues in the CDR3. The CDR3 loop reads CASAPGTGSYEQYF. CDR3 DNA: TGTGCCAGCGCCCCCGGGACAGGCTCCTACGAGCAGTACTTC.

The chain recombines TRBV28 with TRBJ2-7, with TRBD1 identical over 8 bases. V shed 3 bases, J shed 3 bases, and the junction held 7 bases outside the gene matches. The CDR3 has 15 residues. From germline, CDR1 is MDHEN and CDR2 SYDVKM. The CDR3 region is CASSLTGEAFYEQYF. The DNA for the CDR3 is TGTGCCAGCAGTTTGACAGGGGAGGCATTCTACGAGCAGTACTTC.

This clone was seen more than once but under ten times. This chain connects TRBV2 to TRBJ2-5; 7 bases map to TRBD1. The germline gives CDR1 SNHLY, CDR2 FYNNEI. The V gene end was trimmed by 9 bases and the J gene end by 9 bases; junction bases not matched to a gene: 19. The CDR3 is made up of 15 amino acids. The CDR3 loop reads CASSPRTQGQGAQYF. In DNA, the CDR3 is TGTGCCAGTAGCCCGAGGACCCAGGGCCAGGGGGCCCAGTACTTC.

The V and J genes are TRBV19 and TRBJ1-2; possibly TRBD1 for D (6 bases). This CDR3 comprises 13 residues. Trimming left V 5 bases short and J 5 bases short, with 12 bases between. CDR1 is LNHDA and CDR2 is SQIVND in the germline V gene (reference sequence). CDR3 in amino acids: CASSFGQPYGYTF. CDR3 in DNA: TGTGCCAGTAGTTTCGGACAGCCTTATGGCTACACCTTC.

This rearrangement joins TRBV5-4 to TRBJ2-7; TRBD1 matches 7 bases. The length of the CDR3 is 13 residues. Unmatched junction bases numbered 6, after V lost 4 bases and J lost 5 bases. Germline V CDR1 and CDR2: SGHNT, YYREEE (reference sequence). In nucleotides, the CDR3 is TGTGCCAGCAGCCTCGTACAGGGGCACGAGCAGTACTTC. Amino acids: CASSLVQGHEQYF.

The sample holds one count of this clone. The chain couples TRBV3-1 (or the pseudogene TRBV3-2) to TRBJ1-2; the D is unclear. Germline V gene lookup returns CDR1 LGHDT and CDR2 YNNKEL (reference sequence). This CDR3 contains 13 residues. The V and J ends lost 8 bases and 3 bases respectively, with 13 bases between them. Here the CDR3 reads CASSAAPDYGYTF. CDR3 DNA sequence: TGTGCCAGCTCGGCGGCCCCGGACTATGGCTACACCTTC.

The genes are TRBV6-1 and TRBJ1-6, with a weak D call TRBD1 (6 bases). The germline CDR1 and CDR2 sequences are MNHNS and SASEGT. The CDR3 sequence is 17 residues long. The V end lost 4 bases, the J end lost 0 bases, and 13 bases lay between the germline ends. Here the CDR3 reads CASSADRRSSYNSPLHF. The CDR3 nucleotides read TGTGCCAGCAGTGCCGACAGGCGCAGCTCCTATAATTCACCCCTCCACTTT.

The chain has TRBV28 and TRBJ2-1; 15 nucleotides match TRBD2. The V and J ends lost 3 bases and 1 base, in that order; junction bases with no gene match: 10. The CDR3 runs 20 residues. Germline V gene sequence: CDR1 MDHEN, CDR2 SYDVKM. In nucleotides, the CDR3 is TGTGCCAGCAGTTTGCTACCGGGACTAGCGGGAGGCTCGTCCTACAATGAGCAGTTCTTC. Residues: CASSLLPGLAGGSSYNEQFF. Together with reference TRBV28 and TRBJ2-1, the CDR3 gives the full variable domain: DVKVTQSSRYLVKRTGEKVFLECVQDMDHENMFWYRQDPGLGLRLIYFSYDVKMKEKGDIPEGYSVSREKKERFSLILESASTNQTSMYLCASSLLPGLAGGSSYNEQFFGPGTRLTVL.

The V and J genes are TRBV7-9 and TRBJ2-3; 8 positions match TRBD2. The CDR3 contains 12 residues. Trimming took 8 bases from V and 4 from J; bases not matched to a gene: 2. CDR1 SEHNR and CDR2 FQNEAQ come from the germline V gene (reference sequence). Here the CDR3 DNA reads TGTGCCAGCGCGGGGGGTGCAGATACGCAGTATTTT. Protein sequence: CASAGGADTQYF.

The chain employs TRBV9 and TRBJ1-3; perhaps TRBD1 as D (5 bases). Germline CDR1 reads SGDLS; CDR2 reads YYNGEE. This CDR3 region has 16 residues. V lost 0 bases and J lost 8, with 18 bases in between. CDR3 in amino acids: CASSVATVGTSDTIYF. For the CDR3, the DNA is TGTGCCAGCAGCGTAGCTACGGTAGGGACTTCGGACACCATATATTTT.

The genes are TRBV5-1 and TRBJ2-5; 16 bases fit TRBD2. The CDR3 runs to 18 residues. V shed 4 bases and J 5 bases; nucleotides not matched to a gene: 11. Per germline, CDR1 SGHRS and CDR2 YFSETQ. CDR3 bases: TGCGCCAGCAGCCACGAGGGACTAGCGGGAGGGCCAGTTGAGACCCAGTACTTC. Protein product: CASSHEGLAGGPVETQYF.

The J gene is TRBJ1-5, the V gene TRBV28; unclear D gene. The CDR3 contains 12 residues. CDR1 is MDHEN and CDR2 is SYDVKM in the germline V gene. V was cut by 9 bases and J by 0 bases, with 6 bases left in between. The DNA for the CDR3 is TGTGCCAGTACCTATAGCAATCAGCCCCAGCATTTT. It is translated as CASTYSNQPQHF. Drawing the rest from reference TRBV28 and TRBJ1-5, the complete variable domain is DVKVTQSSRYLVKRTGEKVFLECVQDMDHENMFWYRQDPGLGLRLIYFSYDVKMKEKGDIPEGYSVSREKKERFSLILESASTNQTSMYLCASTYSNQPQHFGDGTRLSIL.

This chain joins TRBV9 and TRBJ1-1, with D perhaps TRBD1 (6 bases). This CDR3 region has 13 residues. Germline V lookup: CDR1 SGDLS, CDR2 YYNGEE. The V and J ends lost 0 bases and 11 bases respectively, with 14 bases between them. This CDR3 reads CASSVAVGAAAFF. The CDR3, as DNA: TGTGCCAGCAGCGTAGCCGTGGGGGCTGCCGCTTTCTTT.